The T cell receptor (beta chain) under discussion was sequenced for a study of Tregs in tolerant kidney transplant recipients. Study-wide context: Related graft donors supplied nonmyeloablative bone marrow transplants, and mixed chimerism was transient. Study conclusions and caveats: Activated donor B cell expansion appeared to reveal the most relevant donor-specific TCRbeta repertoire. Donor-specific Treg expansion exceeded global Treg expansion in tolerant patients, suggesting antigen drive.

Profiling relied on immunoSEQ multiplex PCR, and the TCRdb table lists in-frame clones only, not all of them. The sample records tens of thousands of clones, 80% to 95% being singletons. The CDR3 consists of 16 residues. CDR1 LGHNA and CDR2 YNFKEQ come from the germline V gene. Trimming removed 0 bases at V and 6 bases at J, with 17 bases between. Points on this clone: Antigen unknown.

CD4+CD25+CD127- Tregs, CD4+CD25- non-Tregs, CD4 and CD8 cells were sorted. The specimen was CD4+ T cells from blood, collected before the transplant. The rearrangement joins TRBV4-2 to TRBJ1-1; possible D gene TRBD1, 6 bases. The TCR was taken from a human donor who received a combined kidney and bone marrow transplant. CDR3 DNA: TGTGCCAGCAGCCAAGATCAGGGGAATCAGGAACCTGAAGCTTTCTTT. As protein: CASSQDQGNQEPEAFF.